These 5 T cell receptor beta chains originate from one sample sequenced in a study of blood T cell repertoires in COVID-19. Profiled with immunoSEQ multiplex PCR; TCRdb holds only in-frame clones, not every one. The sample consists of about 97,000 clones, 75% to 95% of them appearing once. The sequenced sample consisted of peripheral blood. These TCRs come from a man in his late teens or twenties with acute or convalescent COVID-19.

In DNA form, the CDR3 reads TGTGCCACCAGTCCCCTTACAGGGCAAGCTTTCTTT. As protein: CATSPLTGQAFF. The V call is TRBV19, the J call TRBJ1-1; maybe TRBD1 (6 bases). The germline V gene encodes CDR1 LNHDA and CDR2 SQIVND (reference sequence). Between the trimmed V and J ends, which lost 10 bases and 9 bases, there was a span of 18 bases. The CDR3 consists of 12 residues. Together with reference TRBV19 and TRBJ1-1, the CDR3 gives the full variable domain: DGGITQSPKYLFRKEGQNVTLSCEQNLNHDAMYWYRQDPGQGLRLIYYSQIVNDFQKGDIAEGYSVSREKKESFPLTVTSAQKNPTAFYLCATSPLTGQAFFGQGTRLTVV.

The V call is TRBV9, the J call TRBJ1-2; D uncertain. The length of the CDR3 is 12 residues. Per the germline V gene, CDR1 is SGDLS and CDR2 is YYNGEE. The V end lost 4 bases, the J end lost 7 bases, and 11 bases lay between the germline ends. CDR3 residues: CASSPSGSGYTF. The DNA for the CDR3 is TGTGCCAGCAGCCCCTCGGGTAGTGGCTACACCTTC.

The chain is built from TRBV7-9 and TRBJ2-7, with D maybe TRBD2 (5 bases). CDR1 is SEHNR, CDR2 FQNEAQ, per germline (reference sequence). V gave up 5 bases and J gave up 2 bases, with 16 bases separating them. The CDR3 sequence is 15 residues long. The CDR3 coding sequence is TGTGCCAGCAGCCCCCTAATCGGGGTTACCTACGAGCAGTACTTC. Its protein product is CASSPLIGVTYEQYF.

V and J are TRBV2 and TRBJ1-1; D not certain. The CDR3 loop spans 11 amino acids. CDR1 is SNHLY, CDR2 FYNNEI, per germline. V gave up 7 bases and J gave up 6 bases, with 9 bases separating them. The CDR3 bases are TGTGCCAGCAAGGAGGCGGCTGAAGCTTTCTTT. It is translated as CASKEAAEAFF.

About this clone: At the DNA level, this CDR3 is encoded by other sequences in the same sample as well. The chain is built from TRBV6-6 and TRBJ2-2; 8 nucleotides match TRBD1. CDR1 and CDR2 from the germline V gene are MNHNY and SVGAGI (reference sequence). Losses at the gene ends were 2 bases for V and 4 bases for J; bases not matched to a gene: 3. The CDR3 runs to 15 residues. In nucleotides, the CDR3 is TGTGCCAGCAGTTACCGGACAGGGAGCACCGGGGAGCTGTTTTTT. Residues: CASSYRTGSTGELFF.